This TCR beta chain was identified in a study of cytomegalovirus exposure and HLA in healthy donors. Overall study: It was reported in a later analysis that the same platform had been used for the 90 to 150 validation repertoires as for the 550 to 700 first-cohort repertoires.

V lost 1 base, J lost 2 bases, and 8 bases lay in between. The CDR3 is 14 residues long. Germline CDR1 reads LNHDA; CDR2 reads SQIVND (reference sequence). Notes on the study in general: The study put 150 or so TCR beta chains on its list as cytomegalovirus-associated.

Sequencing used immunoSEQ multiplex PCR; TCRdb keeps in-frame clones, though not all of them. The sample records fewer than 130,000 clones, 88% being singletons. A remark on this clone: The antigen remains unidentified.

Input material: PBMCs. The rearrangement links TRBV19 to TRBJ2-5; possibly TRBD2 for D (5 bases). The receptor's source is a woman aged 30 to 39 in good health and CMV-seropositive. Here the CDR3 DNA reads TGTGCCAGTAGTATAGCGGGATATCAAGAGACCCAGTACTTC. It yields the protein CASSIAGYQETQYF.